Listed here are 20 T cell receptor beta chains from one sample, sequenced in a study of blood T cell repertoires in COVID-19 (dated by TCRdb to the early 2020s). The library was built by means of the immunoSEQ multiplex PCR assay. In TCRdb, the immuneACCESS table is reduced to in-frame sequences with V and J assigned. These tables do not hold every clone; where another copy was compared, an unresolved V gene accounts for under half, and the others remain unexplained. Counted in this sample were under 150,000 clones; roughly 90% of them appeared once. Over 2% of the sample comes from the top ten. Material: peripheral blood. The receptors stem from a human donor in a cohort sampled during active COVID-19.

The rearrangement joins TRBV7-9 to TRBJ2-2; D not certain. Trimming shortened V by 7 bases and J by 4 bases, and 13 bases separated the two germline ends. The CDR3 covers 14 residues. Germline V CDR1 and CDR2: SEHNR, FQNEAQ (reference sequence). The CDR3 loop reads CASTAGGGTGELFF. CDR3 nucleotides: TGTGCCAGCACCGCCGGTGGCGGCACCGGGGAGCTGTTTTTT.

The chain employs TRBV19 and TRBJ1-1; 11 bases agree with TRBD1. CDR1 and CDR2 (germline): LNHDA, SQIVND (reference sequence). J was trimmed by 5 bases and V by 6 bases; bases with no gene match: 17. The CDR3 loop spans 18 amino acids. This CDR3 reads CASRTLVDRGPSGTEAFF. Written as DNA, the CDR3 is TGTGCCAGTAGGACCCTCGTGGACAGGGGGCCTTCAGGTACTGAAGCTTTCTTT.

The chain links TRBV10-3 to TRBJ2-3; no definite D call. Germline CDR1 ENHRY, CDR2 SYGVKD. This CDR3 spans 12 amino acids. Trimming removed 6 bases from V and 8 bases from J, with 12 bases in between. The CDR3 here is CAISARESTQYF. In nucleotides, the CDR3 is TGTGCCATCAGCGCCCGCGAGAGTACGCAGTATTTT.

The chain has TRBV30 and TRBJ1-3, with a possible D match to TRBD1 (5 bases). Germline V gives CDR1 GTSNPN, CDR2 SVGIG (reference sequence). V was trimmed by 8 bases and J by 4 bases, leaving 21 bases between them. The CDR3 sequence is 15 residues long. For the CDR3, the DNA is TGTGCCGGGATACAGGTGGTAAATGTGGGAAACACCATATATTTT. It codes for CAGIQVVNVGNTIYF. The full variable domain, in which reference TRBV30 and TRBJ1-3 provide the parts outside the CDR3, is SQTIHQWPATLVQPVGSPLSLECTVEGTSNPNLYWYRQAAGRGLQLLFYSVGIGQISSEVPQNLSASRPQDRQFILSSKKLLLSDSGFYLCAGIQVVNVGNTIYFGEGSWLTVV.

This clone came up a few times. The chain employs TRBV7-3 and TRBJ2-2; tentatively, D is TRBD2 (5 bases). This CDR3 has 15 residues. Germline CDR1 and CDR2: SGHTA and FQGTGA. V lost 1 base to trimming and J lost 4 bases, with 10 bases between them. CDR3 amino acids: CASSLSGLATGELFF. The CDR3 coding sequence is TGTGCCAGCAGCTTAAGCGGGCTAGCCACCGGGGAGCTGTTTTTT.

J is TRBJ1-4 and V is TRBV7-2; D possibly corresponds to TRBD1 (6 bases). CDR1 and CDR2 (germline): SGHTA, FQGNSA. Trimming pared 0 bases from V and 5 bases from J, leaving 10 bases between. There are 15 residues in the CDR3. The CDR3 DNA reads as TGTGCCAGCAGCTTAGCGGGGGGGGGCAATGAAAAACTGTTTTTT. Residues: CASSLAGGGNEKLFF.

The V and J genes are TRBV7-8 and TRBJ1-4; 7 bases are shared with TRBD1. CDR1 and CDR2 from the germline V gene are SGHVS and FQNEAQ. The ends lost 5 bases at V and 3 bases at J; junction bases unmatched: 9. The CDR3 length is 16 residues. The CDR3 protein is CASSRGQGPSNEKLFF. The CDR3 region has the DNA TGTGCCAGCAGCAGGGGGCAGGGGCCCTCTAATGAAAAACTGTTTTTT.

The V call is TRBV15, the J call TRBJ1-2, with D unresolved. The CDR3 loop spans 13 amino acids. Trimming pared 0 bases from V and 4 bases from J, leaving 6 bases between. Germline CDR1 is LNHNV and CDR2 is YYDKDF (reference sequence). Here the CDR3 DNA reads TGTGCCACCAGCAGAGAAGGAGGCTATGGCTACACCTTC. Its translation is CATSREGGYGYTF.

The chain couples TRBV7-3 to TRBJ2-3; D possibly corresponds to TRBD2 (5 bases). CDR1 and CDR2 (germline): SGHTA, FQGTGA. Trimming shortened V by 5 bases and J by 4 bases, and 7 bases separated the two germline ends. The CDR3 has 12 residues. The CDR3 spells CASSEDSDTQYF. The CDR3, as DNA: TGTGCCAGCAGCGAGGACTCAGATACGCAGTATTTT.

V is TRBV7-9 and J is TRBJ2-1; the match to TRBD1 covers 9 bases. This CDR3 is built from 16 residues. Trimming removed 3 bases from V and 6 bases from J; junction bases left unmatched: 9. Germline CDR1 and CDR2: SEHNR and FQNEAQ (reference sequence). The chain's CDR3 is CASSLRGDRVSNEQFF. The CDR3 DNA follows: TGTGCCAGCAGCTTGAGAGGGGACAGGGTCTCCAATGAGCAGTTCTTC.

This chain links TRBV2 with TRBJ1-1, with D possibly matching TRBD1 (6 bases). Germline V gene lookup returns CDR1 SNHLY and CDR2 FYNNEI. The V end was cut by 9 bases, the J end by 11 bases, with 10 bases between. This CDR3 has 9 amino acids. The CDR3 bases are TGTGCCAGTAATACAGGGGCTTTCTTT. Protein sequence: CASNTGAFF.

DNA for the CDR3: TGTGCCACCAGATCAGGACTAGCAGTTCAAGAGACCCAGTACTTC. Protein: CATRSGLAVQETQYF. The chain joins TRBV15 to TRBJ2-5; 8 bases match TRBD2. Losses at the gene ends were 6 bases for V and 2 bases for J; bases not matched to a gene: 8. Germline V gene data show CDR1 as LNHNV and CDR2 as YYDKDF (reference sequence). The CDR3 spans 15 residues.

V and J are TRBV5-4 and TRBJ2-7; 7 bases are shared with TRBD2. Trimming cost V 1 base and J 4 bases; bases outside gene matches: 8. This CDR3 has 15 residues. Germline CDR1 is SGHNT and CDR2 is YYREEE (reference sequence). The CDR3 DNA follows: TGTGCCAGCAGCTTGTTGGGAGGGAAGGCTTACGAGCAGTACTTC. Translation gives CASSLLGGKAYEQYF.

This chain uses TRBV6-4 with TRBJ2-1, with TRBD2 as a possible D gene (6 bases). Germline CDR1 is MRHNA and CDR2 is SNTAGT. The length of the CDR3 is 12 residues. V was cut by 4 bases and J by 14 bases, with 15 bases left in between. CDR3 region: CASSGGTLDKFF. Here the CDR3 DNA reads TGTGCCAGCAGTGGCGGGACTCTAGATAAGTTCTTC.

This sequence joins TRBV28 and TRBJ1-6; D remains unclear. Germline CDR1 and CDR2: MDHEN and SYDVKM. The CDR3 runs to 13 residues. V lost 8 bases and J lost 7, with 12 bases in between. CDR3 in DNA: TGTGCCAGCGAGGCAGTACTCAATTCACCCCTCCACTTT. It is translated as CASEAVLNSPLHF.

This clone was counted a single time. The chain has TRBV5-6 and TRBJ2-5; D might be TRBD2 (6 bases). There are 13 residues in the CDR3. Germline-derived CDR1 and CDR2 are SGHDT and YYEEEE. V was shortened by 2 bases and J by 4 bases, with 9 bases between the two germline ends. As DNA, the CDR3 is TGTGCCAGCAGCTTCCAGCGGGCAGAGACCCAGTACTTC. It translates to CASSFQRAETQYF.

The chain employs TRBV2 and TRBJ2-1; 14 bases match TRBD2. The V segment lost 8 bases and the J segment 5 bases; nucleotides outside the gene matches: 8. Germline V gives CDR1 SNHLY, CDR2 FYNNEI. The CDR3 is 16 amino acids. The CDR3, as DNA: TGTGCCAGCCTTGGACTAGCGGGAGGAGGGAACAATGAGCAGTTCTTC. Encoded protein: CASLGLAGGGNNEQFF.

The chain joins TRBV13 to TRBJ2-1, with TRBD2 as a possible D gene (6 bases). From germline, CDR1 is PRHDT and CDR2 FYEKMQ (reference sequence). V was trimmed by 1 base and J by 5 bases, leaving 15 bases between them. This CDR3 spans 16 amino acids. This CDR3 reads CASSLVRLALNNEQFF. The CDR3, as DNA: TGTGCCAGCAGCTTAGTGCGGCTAGCGTTAAACAATGAGCAGTTCTTC.

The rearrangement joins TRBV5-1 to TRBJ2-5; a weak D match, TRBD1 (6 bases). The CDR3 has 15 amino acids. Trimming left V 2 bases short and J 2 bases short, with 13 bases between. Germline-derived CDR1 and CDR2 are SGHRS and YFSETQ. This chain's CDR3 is CASSFTGTSQETQYF. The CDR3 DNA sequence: TGCGCCAGCAGCTTTACCGGGACATCGCAAGAGACCCAGTACTTC.

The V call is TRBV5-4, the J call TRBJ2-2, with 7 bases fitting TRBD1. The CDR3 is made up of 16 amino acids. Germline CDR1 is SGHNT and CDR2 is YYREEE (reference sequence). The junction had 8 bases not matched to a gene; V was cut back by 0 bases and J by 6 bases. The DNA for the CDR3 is TGTGCCAGCAGCTTGGGAGACAGGGAAATTCCCGGGGAGCTGTTTTTT. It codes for CASSLGDREIPGELFF.